The 14 T cell receptor beta chains below all came from one sample that was sequenced in a study of vaccination effects on CD4 cells after COVID-19. Which antigens these TCRs recognize remains unknown. Pools of viral peptides were used by the ViraFEST assay to expand antigen-specific CD4+ T cells ahead of sequencing. After more than 8 days in culture, the CD4+ T cells were isolated. The vaccine recipients had no prior SARS-CoV-2 infection, with negative nucleocapsid antibodies. Generated by immunoSEQ multiplex PCR, the TCRdb table keeps only in-frame clones and is missing some. The profile shows tens of thousands of clones, 65% to 80% of them singletons. Source: CD4+ T cells from PBMCs cultured with HCoV-NL63 spike peptides, taken before COVID-19 vaccination. The receptors were gathered from a human donor who received a COVID-19 vaccine.

The rearrangement joins TRBV6-5 to TRBJ1-2, with 8 nucleotides matching TRBD1. From germline, CDR1 is MNHEY and CDR2 SVGAGI. This CDR3 is 15 amino acids long. V lost 3 bases to trimming and J lost 2 bases; unmatched junction nucleotides: 5. As DNA, the CDR3 is TGTGCCAGCAGTTATGATTGGACAGGGAACTATGGCTACACCTTC. Protein sequence: CASSYDWTGNYGYTF.

The chain combines TRBV3-1 (or the pseudogene TRBV3-2) with TRBJ1-2; D gene unclear. This CDR3 comprises 12 residues. CDR1 and CDR2 from the germline V gene are LGHDT and YNNKEL (reference sequence). V gave up 0 bases and J gave up 10 bases, with 9 bases separating them. The CDR3, as DNA: TGTGCCAGCAGCCAAGATTGGCGGGACTACACCTTC. It yields the protein CASSQDWRDYTF.

The J gene is TRBJ2-7, the V gene TRBV19; 8 bases align to TRBD1. CDR3 length equals 13 residues. Germline trimming cut 5 bases from V and 2 bases from J; bases unmatched to any gene: 2. Germline values: CDR1 LNHDA, CDR2 SQIVND (reference sequence). The CDR3 here is CASSETGAYEQYF. The CDR3 nucleotides read TGTGCCAGTAGTGAGACAGGGGCCTACGAGCAGTACTTC.

This clone showed up just a few times. CDR3 loop: CASSAQDWSSYNEQFF. In DNA form, the CDR3 reads TGTGCCAGCAGTGCACAGGACTGGAGCTCCTACAATGAGCAGTTCTTC. The chain couples TRBV2 to TRBJ2-1; D tentatively reads TRBD1 or TRBD2 (5 bases each). CDR1 and CDR2 from the germline V gene are SNHLY and FYNNEI. The ends were cut back, 4 bases at V and 0 bases at J, with 13 bases in the middle. CDR3 length: 16 amino acids.

This clone has only a few counts. The J gene is TRBJ2-3, the V gene TRBV18; 15 positions agree with TRBD2. The CDR3 spans 18 residues. CDR1 and CDR2 (germline): KGHSH, LQKENI. After removal of 3 bases from V and 2 bases from J, the junction contained 6 bases not matched to a gene. The CDR3 nucleotides read TGTGCCAGCTCACCCGGACTAGCGGGAGGGCGCCCCACAGATACGCAGTATTTT. Amino acids: CASSPGLAGGRPTDTQYF.

The V call is TRBV30, the J call TRBJ1-6; D is perhaps TRBD1 (5 bases). The CDR3 spans 14 residues. In germline, CDR1 is GTSNPN, CDR2 SVGIG (reference sequence). V dropped 5 bases and J dropped 7 bases, with 15 bases sitting between them. The CDR3, as DNA: TGTGCCTGGGGAGGGGAGGGTAGAAATTCACCCCTCCACTTT. Residues: CAWGGEGRNSPLHF.

This clone was detected once. V gene TRBV5-4 combines with J gene TRBJ1-1; D is uncertain. The V gene's germline CDR1 is SGHNT and CDR2 YYREEE (reference sequence). Trimming removed 3 bases from V and 0 bases from J, with 6 bases in between. The CDR3 runs to 13 residues. In nucleotides, the CDR3 is TGTGCCAGCAGCTCCACAGTGAACACTGAAGCTTTCTTT. Its translation: CASSSTVNTEAFF.

The chain recombines TRBV24-1 with TRBJ2-2; TRBD1 agrees at 8 bases. The CDR3 contains 15 residues. V trimming: 4 bases; J trimming: 3 bases; junction bases outside the gene matches: 3. Germline V gene sequence: CDR1 KGHDR, CDR2 SFDVKD. CDR3 DNA: TGTGCCACCAGTGACCCGGACAGGGACACCGGGGAGCTGTTTTTT. As protein: CATSDPDRDTGELFF.

The chain carries TRBV15 and TRBJ1-6; D remains ambiguous. The CDR3 is made up of 13 amino acids. Germline V gene lookup returns CDR1 LNHNV and CDR2 YYDKDF (reference sequence). V lost 2 bases and J lost 9, with 8 bases in between. CDR3 loop: CATSRQESSPLHF. The CDR3 coding sequence is TGTGCCACCAGCAGACAAGAGAGTTCACCCCTCCACTTT. Based on the CDR3 plus reference TRBV15 and TRBJ1-6, the full variable domain is DAMVIQNPRYQVTQFGKPVTLSCSQTLNHNVMYWYQQKSSQAPKLLFHYYDKDFNNEADTPDNFQSRRPNTSFCFLDIRSPGLGDTAMYLCATSRQESSPLHFGNGTRLTVT.

The J gene is TRBJ1-1, the V gene TRBV19; no reliable D call. There are 14 residues in the CDR3. CDR1 is LNHDA and CDR2 is SQIVND in the germline V gene (reference sequence). V gave up 2 bases and J gave up 0 bases, with 7 bases separating them. CDR3: CASSIIGMNTEAFF. As DNA, the CDR3 is TGTGCCAGTAGTATAATAGGTATGAACACTGAAGCTTTCTTT.

In its sample, this clone ranks as medium-sized. This chain links TRBV10-3 with TRBJ1-3; D is uncertain. Germline V gene data show CDR1 as ENHRY and CDR2 as SYGVKD. Deletions cut 4 bases from V and 4 bases from J, with 17 bases between. The CDR3 has 16 residues. The CDR3 protein is CAISADLRNGGNTIYF. CDR3 DNA sequence: TGTGCCATCAGTGCGGACCTACGGAACGGGGGAAACACCATATATTTT.

The sample holds a few counts of this clone. V is TRBV6-4 and J is TRBJ2-3, with D tentatively TRBD2 (5 bases). The CDR3 has 14 amino acids. CDR1 MRHNA and CDR2 SNTAGT come from the germline V gene. V lost 2 bases and J lost 2, with 8 bases in between. For the CDR3, the DNA is TGTGCCAGCAGTGACGGGAGACACACAGATACGCAGTATTTT. Translated: CASSDGRHTDTQYF.

The V and J genes are TRBV5-1 and TRBJ2-7; 9 nucleotides line up with TRBD1. V was clipped by 4 bases and J by 2 bases; unmatched bases: 4. The CDR3 loop spans 14 amino acids. Germline V gives CDR1 SGHRS, CDR2 YFSETQ. The CDR3 sequence: CASSPDRGPYEQYF. For the CDR3, the DNA is TGCGCCAGCAGCCCGGACAGGGGCCCCTACGAGCAGTACTTC.

Concerning this clone: The junction shows a germline mismatch at one end, possibly a read error. The chain has TRBV10-2 and TRBJ2-7, with TRBD1 matching over 9 bases. Germline CDR1 WSHSY, CDR2 SAAADI. The CDR3 length is 11 residues. Written as DNA, the CDR3 is TGCGCCAGCAGCAGGACAGGGGTCCGACACTTC. It specifies CASSRTGVRHF.